A selection of T cell receptor beta chains follows, all from one sample in a study of blood T cell repertoires in COVID-19. Assay used: immunoSEQ multiplex PCR; TCRdb lists only in-frame clones, some missing. Altogether 150,000 or so clones are present, about nine tenths being singletons, with the ten largest covering approximately 6.2%. The sequenced sample consisted of peripheral blood. These receptors came from a man of 80 years or more with acute or convalescent COVID-19. The CDR3 runs from the conserved cysteine through the conserved F or W. The D gene is left open where the match is weak. Clone sizes are given selectively: once, few, many, or a class where the clone is expanded.

D: TRBD1
size: NA
length: 14
V: TRBV2
J: TRBJ2-7
CDR3: CASSAGTGAYEQYF
DNA: TGTGCCAGCAGTGCCGGGACAGGGGCCTACGAGCAGTACTTC

D: NA
size: NA
length: 15
V: TRBV7-9
J: TRBJ1-4
CDR3: CASSENSATNEKLFF
DNA: TGTGCCAGCAGCGAGAACAGTGCAACTAATGAAAAACTGTTTTTT

D: TRBD1
size: NA
length: 16
V: TRBV6-1
J: TRBJ1-1
CDR3: CASSEPKHRGNTEAFF
DNA: TGTGCCAGCAGTGAACCTAAACACAGGGGGAACACTGAAGCTTTCTTT

D: TRBD1
size: NA
length: 14
V: TRBV7-9
J: TRBJ1-2
CDR3: CASSPPGQGHGYTF
DNA: TGTGCCAGCAGCCCCCCGGGACAGGGTCATGGCTACACCTTC

D: NA
size: NA
length: 13
V: TRBV19
J: TRBJ1-3
CDR3: CASSIGAGNTIYF
DNA: TGTGCCAGTAGTATCGGGGCTGGAAACACCATATATTTT

D: TRBD2
size: NA
length: 18
V: TRBV5-1
J: TRBJ2-2
CDR3: CASSWAATGLAGAGELFF
DNA: TGCGCCAGCAGCTGGGCAGCCACGGGACTAGCGGGAGCCGGGGAGCTGTTTTTT

D: NA
size: NA
length: 15
V: TRBV9
J: TRBJ2-3
CDR3: CASSVGTERTDTQYF
DNA: TGTGCCAGCAGCGTAGGGACAGAACGCACAGATACGCAGTATTTT

D: TRBD1
size: NA
length: 16
V: TRBV7-7
J: TRBJ2-5
CDR3: CASSLGAGGIQETQYF
DNA: TGTGCTAGCAGCTTAGGGGCAGGGGGTATCCAAGAGACCCAGTACTTC

D: TRBD1
size: NA
length: 13
V: TRBV9
J: TRBJ2-7
CDR3: CASSGAGGYEQYF
DNA: TGTGCCAGCAGCGGGGCAGGGGGCTACGAGCAGTACTTC

D: TRBD2
size: NA
length: 18
V: TRBV5-6
J: TRBJ2-5
CDR3: CASSLRAIAGGPGETQYF
DNA: TGTGCCAGCAGCTTGAGAGCGATAGCGGGAGGGCCGGGAGAGACCCAGTACTTC

D: NA
size: NA
length: 14
V: TRBV2
J: TRBJ1-4
CDR3: CASRERGQNEKLFF
DNA: TGTGCCAGCAGGGAAAGGGGACAAAATGAAAAACTGTTTTTT

D: TRBD2
size: NA
length: 15
V: TRBV2
J: TRBJ2-7
CDR3: CASSGVLAGGSEQYF
DNA: TGTGCCAGCAGTGGTGTGTTAGCGGGAGGATCCGAGCAGTACTTC

D: NA
size: NA
length: 15
V: TRBV5-1
J: TRBJ2-7
CDR3: CASSLVAGSSYEQYF
DNA: TGCGCCAGCAGCTTGGTGGCGGGCAGCTCCTACGAGCAGTACTTC

D: NA
size: once
length: 16
V: TRBV4-1
J: TRBJ1-5
CDR3: CASSQDTTGSNQPQHF
DNA: TGCGCCAGCAGCCAAGACACAACAGGGAGCAATCAGCCCCAGCATTTT

D: TRBD2
size: NA
length: 13
V: TRBV2
J: TRBJ2-3
CDR3: CASKAGPTDTQYF
DNA: TGTGCCAGCAAAGCGGGACCCACAGATACGCAGTATTTT

D: TRBD1
size: NA
length: 14
V: TRBV5-1
J: TRBJ2-5
CDR3: CASKIGQGGETQYF
DNA: TGCGCCAGCAAAATCGGACAGGGAGGAGAGACCCAGTACTTC

D: NA
size: NA
length: 16
V: TRBV18
J: TRBJ2-1
CDR3: CASSPRKAGDYNEQFF
DNA: TGTGCCAGCTCACCACGTAAGGCAGGGGACTACAATGAGCAGTTCTTC

D: NA
size: NA
length: 18
V: TRBV19
J: TRBJ2-5
CDR3: CASSIWNRGMTLQETQYF
DNA: TGTGCCAGTAGTATCTGGAACAGAGGGATGACACTCCAAGAGACCCAGTACTTC

D: NA
size: NA
length: 15
V: TRBV6-5
J: TRBJ2-7
CDR3: CASSSPQGRAHEQYF
DNA: TGTGCCAGCAGTTCACCCCAGGGGCGGGCCCACGAGCAGTACTTC

D: TRBD1
size: NA
length: 16
V: TRBV30
J: TRBJ1-5
CDR3: CAWSKGQRLGDQPQHF
DNA: TGTGCCTGGAGTAAGGGACAGCGCCTCGGGGATCAGCCCCAGCATTTT

D: NA
size: NA
length: 15
V: TRBV2
J: TRBJ1-2
CDR3: CASSLLSGSGYGYTF
DNA: TGTGCCAGCAGCCTGCTCAGTGGATCAGGCTATGGCTACACCTTC

D: NA
size: NA
length: 15
V: TRBV18
J: TRBJ1-1
CDR3: CASSPPGGAGTEAFF
DNA: TGTGCCAGCTCACCACCGGGAGGGGCGGGCACTGAAGCTTTCTTT

D: TRBD1
size: once
length: 15
V: TRBV7-2
J: TRBJ1-5
CDR3: CASSLAGTGGQPQHF
DNA: TGTGCCAGCAGCTTAGCTGGGACAGGCGGACAGCCCCAGCATTTT

D: NA
size: NA
length: 13
V: TRBV5-1
J: TRBJ2-1
CDR3: CASSRNGLNEQFF
DNA: TGCGCCAGCAGCCGGAACGGACTAAATGAGCAGTTCTTC

D: NA
size: NA
length: 14
V: TRBV5-4
J: TRBJ1-2
CDR3: CASSRGAANYGYTF
DNA: TGTGCCAGCAGTCGTGGGGCAGCTAACTATGGCTACACCTTC

D: TRBD2
size: NA
length: 14
V: TRBV12-5
J: TRBJ2-1
CDR3: CASGGGASYNEQFF
DNA: TGTGCTAGTGGCGGGGGGGCCTCCTACAATGAGCAGTTCTTC

D: NA
size: NA
length: 16
V: TRBV3-1/TRBV3-2
J: TRBJ2-3
CDR3: CASSQGGLSRTDTQYF
DNA: TGTGCCAGCAGCCAAGGCGGCTTATCCCGCACAGATACGCAGTATTTT

D: NA
size: few
length: 11
V: TRBV29-1
J: TRBJ2-2
CDR3: CSVADTGELFF
DNA: TGCAGCGTTGCGGACACCGGGGAGCTGTTTTTT

D: TRBD2
size: NA
length: 17
V: TRBV5-1
J: TRBJ2-5
CDR3: CASSPRSSGIFQETQYF
DNA: TGCGCCAGCAGCCCTCGGAGTAGCGGGATTTTCCAAGAGACCCAGTACTTC

D: NA
size: once
length: 15
V: TRBV3-1/TRBV3-2
J: TRBJ2-7
CDR3: CASSQIATYPYEQYF
DNA: TGTGCCAGCAGCCAAATAGCCACTTACCCCTACGAGCAGTACTTC